The 21 T cell receptor beta chains below were found in one sample sequenced in a study of CD8 T cells in Susac syndrome (dated by TCRdb to 2018 to 2020). To prepare the library, the immunoSEQ multiplex PCR assay was applied. RNA was extracted with the RNeasy kit and roughly 0.45 to 1 ug was reverse transcribed using random hexamers. TCRdb took the public reads, trimmed them with fastp at Q25, ran MiXCR for clone calling and kept in-frame beta chains. Identical CDR3 proteins give one entry, which carries the most common genes and DNA. The table for this sample lists approximately 230,000 distinct CDR3 sequences; roughly 95% of them were counted only once. The ten largest clonotypes hold about 0.071% of the sample. Sequences were obtained from CD4+ T cells from PBMCs. These receptor sequences come from a human donor with multiple sclerosis.

The chain is built from TRBV11-3 and TRBJ2-1; 7 positions match TRBD1. The germline CDR1 and CDR2 sequences are SGHNT and YENEEA. Trimming took 5 bases from V and 8 from J; bases not matched to a gene: 9. The CDR3 loop spans 14 amino acids. Here the CDR3 DNA reads TGTGCCAGCAGCCCGGGGACAGTGGGGGATGAGCAGTTCTTC. Its translation: CASSPGTVGDEQFF.

J is TRBJ2-5 and V is TRBV20-1; D call uncertain. Germline values: CDR1 DFQATT, CDR2 SNEGSKA (reference sequence). Trimming shortened V by 6 bases and J by 1 base, and 12 bases separated the two germline ends. CDR3 length equals 13 residues. The CDR3 nucleotides are TGCAGTGCCACTTCCGGCGGCCAAGAGACCCAGTACTTC. This encodes CSATSGGQETQYF.

The chain combines TRBV27 with TRBJ1-2; possibly TRBD1 for D (6 bases). Trimming pared 2 bases from V and 3 bases from J, leaving 10 bases between. CDR1 and CDR2 from the germline V gene are MNHEY and SMNVEV (reference sequence). CDR3 length: 14 amino acids. The CDR3 sequence: CASSLTGRYYGYTF. The CDR3 DNA follows: TGTGCCAGCAGTTTAACAGGGAGGTACTATGGCTACACCTTC.

This clonotype is a singleton in its sample. The rearrangement joins TRBV3-1 to TRBJ2-5; D remains unclear. V lost 1 base and J lost 2, with 8 bases in between. The CDR3 is 14 residues long. CDR1 is LGHDT and CDR2 is YNNKEL in the germline V gene (reference sequence). This CDR3 reads CASSQVNLQETQYF. The DNA for the CDR3 is TGTGCCAGCAGCCAAGTTAACTTACAAGAGACCCAGTACTTC.

This clonotype occurred once. J is TRBJ1-6 and V is TRBV9; D not resolved. Germline-derived CDR1 and CDR2 are SGDLS and YYNGEE. V lost 0 bases and J lost 6, with 7 bases in between. The CDR3 is made up of 14 amino acids. The chain's CDR3 is CASSVAQTNSPLHF. DNA for the CDR3: TGTGCCAGCAGCGTAGCGCAGACTAATTCACCCCTCCACTTT.

The chain recombines TRBV6-1 with TRBJ2-3; 10 nucleotides agree with TRBD2. The CDR3 length is 16 residues. V trimming: 4 bases; J trimming: 3 bases; junction bases outside the gene matches: 7. Germline V CDR1 and CDR2: MNHNS, SASEGT. CDR3 residues: CASSVSSGSPTDTQYF. CDR3 bases: TGTGCCAGCAGTGTATCTAGCGGGAGTCCAACAGATACGCAGTATTTT.

This rearrangement joins TRBV7-9 to TRBJ2-7, with D possibly called TRBD1 or TRBD2 (5 bases each). V was trimmed by 3 bases and J by 7 bases, leaving 10 bases between them. The length of the CDR3 is 12 residues. Germline-derived CDR1 and CDR2 are SEHNR and FQNEAQ (reference sequence). CDR3 sequence: CASSFGTREQYF. The CDR3 bases are TGTGCCAGCAGCTTCGGGACCAGGGAGCAGTACTTC.

The chain employs TRBV9 and TRBJ2-5; D may match TRBD1 or TRBD2 (6 bases each). Germline loops: CDR1 SGDLS, CDR2 YYNGEE. The CDR3 is 10 residues long. CDR3 loop: CGGGLETQYF. The CDR3 DNA reads as TGTGGTGGGGGGCTCGAGACCCAGTACTTC. The variable domain in full, with the rest retrieved from reference TRBV9 and TRBJ2-5, is DSGVTQTPKHLITATGQRVTLRCSPRSGDLSVYWYQQSLDQGLQFLIQYYNGEERAKGNILERFSAQQFPDLHSELNLSSLELGDSALYFCGGGLETQYFGPGTRLLVL.

The chain joins TRBV28 to TRBJ1-5, with 8 bases aligning to TRBD1. After removal of 5 bases from V and 5 bases from J, the junction contained 8 bases not matched to a gene. The V gene's germline CDR1 is MDHEN and CDR2 SYDVKM. The CDR3 has 15 residues. CDR3 coding DNA: TGTGCCAGCAGTCCCATGGGACAGGTTCATCAGCCCCAGCATTTT. Its translation: CASSPMGQVHQPQHF.

The CDR3 DNA reads as TGCAGTGCCCCCCGACCGGCGCTAGCGGGATTCTCCTACAATGAGCAGTTCTTC. As protein: CSAPRPALAGFSYNEQFF. The J gene is TRBJ2-1, the V gene TRBV20-1; 9 bases match TRBD2. This CDR3 is 18 amino acids long. The germline V gene has CDR1 DFQATT and CDR2 SNEGSKA (reference sequence). The V and J ends lost 6 bases and 0 bases, in that order; junction bases with no gene match: 15.

This clonotype was counted a single time. This chain joins TRBV7-6 and TRBJ1-5; 8 positions agree with TRBD1. Trimming removed 4 bases from V and 5 bases from J; junction bases left unmatched: 4. Germline values: CDR1 SGHVS, CDR2 FNYEAQ. The CDR3 loop spans 14 amino acids. The DNA of the CDR3 is TGTGCCAGCAGCTCATCGACAGGGGATCAGCCCCAGCATTTT. The encoded protein is CASSSSTGDQPQHF.

The chain combines TRBV20-1 with TRBJ2-7; the D gene is possibly TRBD1 (5 bases). Germline V CDR1 and CDR2: DFQATT, SNEGSKA (reference sequence). This CDR3 has 14 amino acids. Between the trimmed V and J ends, which lost 1 base and 5 bases, there was a span of 15 bases. The CDR3 here is CSARGRQFLNEQYF. CDR3 in DNA: TGCAGTGCTAGAGGAAGACAGTTCTTGAACGAGCAGTACTTC.

This rearrangement joins TRBV15 to TRBJ1-4; TRBD1 might be the D (6 bases). Germline loops: CDR1 LNHNV, CDR2 YYDKDF (reference sequence). V lost 4 bases to trimming and J lost 16 bases, with 22 bases between them. The CDR3 totals 14 residues. CDR3 DNA sequence: TGTGCCACCAGCAACAGGGCTTCCAGTTCCCAGCCGTTTTTT. Translation: CATSNRASSSQPFF.

CDR3 DNA: TGTGCCAGCAGCCTGGACAGGGGGCCTAACTATGGCTACACCTTC. Residues: CASSLDRGPNYGYTF. This chain connects TRBV14 to TRBJ1-2, with TRBD1 matching 11 bases. The CDR3 runs 15 residues. With 4 bases clipped from V and 0 bases from J, the junction kept 1 base outside the gene matches. Germline CDR1 is SGHDN and CDR2 is FVKESK.

The chain recombines TRBV28 with TRBJ1-5; 10 bases align to TRBD1. V was clipped by 5 bases and J by 3 bases; unmatched bases: 7. The CDR3 runs to 16 residues. Germline CDR1 reads MDHEN; CDR2 reads SYDVKM. The CDR3 protein is CASSKRGQGFNQPQHF. In DNA, the CDR3 is TGTGCCAGCAGTAAAAGGGGACAGGGGTTCAATCAGCCCCAGCATTTT.

The chain links TRBV20-1 to TRBJ2-1, with TRBD2 matching 11 bases. Germline-derived CDR1 and CDR2 are DFQATT and SNEGSKA (reference sequence). This CDR3 contains 13 residues. V lost 7 bases, J lost 4 bases, and 3 bases stayed unmatched. Written as DNA, the CDR3 is TGCAGTGTTGGGACTAGCGGTTACAATGAGCAGTTCTTC. Translated, it gives CSVGTSGYNEQFF.

The V gene is TRBV29-1, the J gene TRBJ1-1; D is unclear. This CDR3 has 13 amino acids. Trimming pared 4 bases from V and 2 bases from J, leaving 11 bases between. CDR1 and CDR2 (germline): SQVTM, ANQGSEA. CDR3 DNA: TGCAGCGTTGCGGGAGCCCTTAACACTGAAGCTTTCTTT. Its protein is CSVAGALNTEAFF.

CDR3 residues: CASTRIEGGNEQFF. As DNA, the CDR3 is TGTGCCAGCACCCGAATTGAGGGTGGCAATGAGCAGTTCTTC. The J gene is TRBJ2-1, the V gene TRBV7-6, with D tentatively TRBD2 (5 bases). From germline, CDR1 is SGHVS and CDR2 FNYEAQ. The V end lost 7 bases, the J end lost 6 bases, and 16 bases lay between the germline ends. This CDR3 comprises 14 residues.

This chain links TRBV6-5 with TRBJ2-5; 13 nucleotides match TRBD2. J gave up 7 bases and V 2 bases, and 13 bases lay outside the gene matches. Germline assignment: CDR1 MNHEY and CDR2 SVGAGI. The CDR3 extends over 18 amino acids. The CDR3 DNA is TGTGCCAGCAGTTACCGACCCGGACTAGCGGGAGAGTTTGCGACCCAGTACTTC. It codes for CASSYRPGLAGEFATQYF.

The chain is built from TRBV15 and TRBJ1-2; no clear D gene. Trimming stripped 0 bases from V and 0 bases from J, with 11 bases between. This CDR3 comprises 16 residues. Germline values: CDR1 LNHNV, CDR2 YYDKDF (reference sequence). Written as DNA, the CDR3 is TGTGCCACCAGCAGAGATCGGGCAGGCCCTAACTATGGCTACACCTTC. Protein product: CATSRDRAGPNYGYTF.

The chain couples TRBV12-3 or TRBV12-4 to TRBJ1-4; 7 positions agree with TRBD1. With 5 bases clipped from V and 4 bases from J, the junction kept 7 bases outside the gene matches. The CDR3 sequence is 15 residues long. The CDR3 DNA reads TGTGCCAGCAGTCCATGGACAGGCCTTAATGAAAAACTGTTTTTT. Translating gives CASSPWTGLNEKLFF.